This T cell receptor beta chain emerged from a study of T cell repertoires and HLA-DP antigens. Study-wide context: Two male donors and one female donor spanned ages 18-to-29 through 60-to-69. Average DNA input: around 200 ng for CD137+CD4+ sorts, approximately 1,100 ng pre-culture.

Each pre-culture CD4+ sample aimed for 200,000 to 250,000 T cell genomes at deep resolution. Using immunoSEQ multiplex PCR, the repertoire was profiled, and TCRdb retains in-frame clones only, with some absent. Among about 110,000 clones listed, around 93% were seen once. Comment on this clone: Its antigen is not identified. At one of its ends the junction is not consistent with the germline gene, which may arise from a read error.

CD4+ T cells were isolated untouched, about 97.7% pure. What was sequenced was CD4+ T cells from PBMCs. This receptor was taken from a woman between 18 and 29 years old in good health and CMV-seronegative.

CDR3 DNA sequence: TGTGCTAGCAGCTTAGCCCCGGACTGGCGAGGGGGAGAGACCCAGTACTTC. Protein sequence: CASSLAPDWRGGETQYF. The chain employs TRBV7-7 and TRBJ2-5, with TRBD1 as a possible D gene (6 bases). The CDR3 runs 17 residues. The germline gives CDR1 SSHAT, CDR2 FNYEAQ (reference sequence).